Listed below are T cell receptor beta chains from one sample, sequenced in a study of regulatory T cells in long-lasting Graves disease. TCRdb reanalysed the multiplex PCR reads using MiXCR and keeps one entry per CDR3 protein. The repertoire holds 510,000 or so distinct CDR3 sequences, with around 12% as singletons. This sample was also put to use in a study of T cells in Graves' hyperthyroidism and ophthalmopathy.

The sample consisted of peripheral blood mononuclear cells (PBMCs), taken at new diagnosis, from a patient treated with antithyroid drugs. The source of these receptors is a woman aged 25 to 39 with Graves disease. The CDR3 runs from the conserved cysteine through the conserved F or W. The order of the fields is clone size, J gene, D gene, V gene, CDR3 protein, CDR3 DNA. D genes are given only for firm matches. A clone size is listed for some rows: how often the clone was seen (once, few, many), or a class if it is expanded.

many	TRBJ2-1	.	TRBV7-2	CASLRAVLGEQFF	TGTGCCAGCTTGAGGGCCGTTCTCGGTGAGCAGTTCTTC
many	TRBJ1-1	.	TRBV7-9	CASSSDVTQRSEAFF	TGTGCCAGCAGCTCTGACGTGACACAACGCTCTGAAGCTTTCTTT
many	TRBJ1-1	TRBD1	TRBV6-5	CASSYGTGVSEAFF	TGTGCCAGCAGCTACGGGACAGGGGTCTCTGAAGCTTTCTTT
many	TRBJ2-3	TRBD1	TRBV11-3	CASSSGTGGRTDTQYF	TGTGCCAGCAGCTCCGGGACAGGGGGCCGCACAGATACGCAGTATTTT
many	TRBJ1-5	.	TRBV30	CAWSVPGILNQPQHF	TGTGCCTGGAGTGTACCAGGGATCCTAAATCAGCCCCAGCATTTT
few	TRBJ1-1	.	TRBV19	CASRRASVNTEAFF	TGTGCCAGTAGACGTGCGTCAGTGAACACTGAAGCTTTCTTT
many	TRBJ2-7	TRBD2	TRBV18	CASSSGGLREQYF	TGTGCCAGCTCATCGGGGGGGCTACGCGAGCAGTACTTC
.	TRBJ2-2	TRBD1	TRBV6-2/TRBV6-3	CASSSPGQGNTGELFF	TGTGCCAGCAGTTCTCCGGGACAGGGGAACACCGGGGAGCTGTTTTTT
many	TRBJ2-5	.	TRBV30	CAWSVGGTGETQYF	TGTGCCTGGAGTGTGGGGGGCACTGGGGAGACCCAGTACTTC
many	TRBJ2-2	TRBD2	TRBV24-1	CATSDLRGGPLDTGELFF	TGTGCCACCAGTGATTTGCGGGGGGGTCCACTCGACACCGGGGAGCTGTTTTTT
many	TRBJ2-2	.	TRBV5-1	CASSLEPPSGPTGELFF	TGCGCCAGCAGCTTGGAGCCCCCTTCGGGGCCCACCGGGGAGCTGTTTTTT
few	TRBJ2-5	TRBD2	TRBV10-2	CASSRSGRALETQYF	TGCGCCAGCAGTCGCAGCGGGAGGGCCCTAGAGACCCAGTACTTC
few	TRBJ1-1	.	TRBV6-8	CASSIGWEYTEAFF	TGTGCCAGCAGTATCGGTTGGGAGTACACTGAAGCTTTCTTT
many	TRBJ2-1	.	TRBV12-3/TRBV12-4	CASSLTGKSSYNEQFF	TGTGCCAGCAGCCTAACGGGGAAGAGCTCCTACAATGAGCAGTTCTTC
.	TRBJ2-2	.	TRBV13	CASSLNVDFGNPGELFF	TGTGCCAGCAGCTTAAACGTGGATTTTGGAAACCCCGGGGAGCTGTTTTTT
.	TRBJ2-2	TRBD2	TRBV7-2	CASSYPRTSGSTGELFF	TGTGCCAGCAGCTACCCCCGGACTAGCGGGAGCACCGGGGAGCTGTTTTTT
few	TRBJ1-5	.	TRBV28	CASSLQGRPYSNQPQHF	TGTGCCAGCAGTTTACAGGGGCGACCCTATAGCAATCAGCCCCAGCATTTT
many	TRBJ2-7	.	TRBV11-2	CASSLGTGLGTGILRKQYF	TGTGCCAGCAGCTTGGGCACGGGGCTAGGGACGGGAATCCTACGAAAGCAGTACTTC
many	TRBJ2-1	TRBD1	TRBV5-5	CASSAGQGSYNEQFF	TGTGCCAGCAGCGCGGGACAGGGCTCCTACAATGAGCAGTTCTTC
.	TRBJ1-1	.	TRBV14	CASSRQYYEAFF	TGTGCCAGCAGCCGACAGTATTATGAAGCTTTCTTT
few	TRBJ1-3	.	TRBV2	CASDVNSGNTIYF	TGTGCCAGCGATGTCAATTCTGGAAACACCATATATTTT
.	TRBJ1-5	.	TRBV2	CASSDGGPNQPQHF	TGTGCCAGCAGTGACGGTGGTCCTAATCAGCCCCAGCATTTT
many	TRBJ2-1	TRBD1	TRBV6-2/TRBV6-3	CASSSQGASYNEQFF	TGTGCCAGCAGTTCCCAGGGGGCGTCCTACAATGAGCAGTTCTTC
many	TRBJ2-7	.	TRBV7-8	CASSPMGFSYEQYF	TGTGCCAGCAGCCCAATGGGATTCTCCTACGAGCAGTACTTC
many	TRBJ2-2	.	TRBV24-1	CATTDTGELFF	TGTGCCACCACAGACACCGGGGAGCTGTTTTTT
.	TRBJ2-3	.	TRBV18	CASSSRGARSTDTQYF	TGTGCCAGCTCGTCACGGGGGGCCCGGTCCACAGATACGCAGTATTTT
many	TRBJ2-1	.	TRBV27	CASSGVLGTYNEQFF	TGTGCCAGCAGTGGAGTATTGGGCACCTACAATGAGCAGTTCTTC
once	TRBJ2-3	.	TRBV25-1	CASSSWVEDTQYF	TGTGCCAGCAGTAGTTGGGTTGAAGATACGCAGTATTTT
.	TRBJ1-3	.	TRBV4-3	CASSHVTGNTIYF	TGCGCCAGCAGCCATGTAACCGGAAACACCATATATTTT
many	TRBJ1-1	.	TRBV7-9	CASSLGLNEAFF	TGTGCCAGCAGCCTCGGACTGAATGAAGCTTTCTTT
.	TRBJ2-2	.	TRBV24-1	CATSVANTGELFF	TGTGCCACCAGTGTGGCGAACACCGGGGAGCTGTTTTTT
many	TRBJ2-5	TRBD1	TRBV24-1	CATSDLQTGTGGEETQYF	TGTGCCACCAGTGATTTGCAAACCGGGACAGGGGGCGAAGAGACCCAGTACTTC
.	TRBJ1-4	TRBD1	TRBV5-1	CASSLGGTGRKKLFF	TGCGCCAGCAGCTTGGGGGGGACAGGGAGGAAAAAACTGTTTTTT
many	TRBJ2-7	.	TRBV7-2	CASSLSAVSSYEQYF	TGTGCCAGCAGCTTATCAGCAGTAAGCTCCTACGAGCAGTACTTC
.	TRBJ2-1	TRBD1	TRBV28	CASSLPGQGTINEQFF	TGTGCCAGCAGTCTGCCGGGACAGGGCACTATAAATGAGCAGTTCTTC
many	TRBJ1-1	.	TRBV6-9	CASSYRRNTEAFF	TGTGCCAGCAGTTACCGAAGAAACACTGAAGCTTTCTTT
few	TRBJ2-3	TRBD2	TRBV20-1	CSASVTSGTDTQYF	TGCAGTGCTAGTGTAACTAGCGGCACAGATACGCAGTATTTT
once	TRBJ2-7	.	TRBV11-2	CASSLGGGGAEQYF	TGTGCCAGCAGCTTAGGAGGAGGCGGGGCCGAGCAGTACTTC
many	TRBJ1-1	TRBD1	TRBV6-2/TRBV6-3	CASSPLPGQGKTEAFF	TGTGCCAGCAGTCCCTTGCCGGGACAGGGGAAAACTGAAGCTTTCTTT
few	TRBJ2-5	TRBD1	TRBV18	CASSPHRGRETQYF	TGTGCCAGCTCACCACACAGGGGACGAGAGACCCAGTACTTC
.	TRBJ2-2	.	TRBV5-4	CASSLAYYGGGNTGELFF	TGTGCCAGCAGCCTGGCGTACTACGGAGGGGGGAACACCGGGGAGCTGTTTTTT
many	TRBJ1-1	TRBD1	TRBV20-1	CSARQQGAGLHAFF	TGCAGTGCTAGACAACAGGGGGCAGGGCTGCATGCTTTCTTT
many	TRBJ1-2	TRBD1	TRBV2	CASRGGQGLGYGYTF	TGTGCCAGCAGAGGCGGACAGGGCCTTGGCTATGGCTACACCTTC
many	TRBJ1-2	.	TRBV20-1	CSARTRGGNYGYTF	TGCAGTGCTAGAACAAGGGGGGGGAACTATGGCTACACCTTC
few	TRBJ2-7	TRBD1	TRBV4-3	CASSPDRGTPYEQYF	TGCGCCAGCAGCCCGGACAGGGGAACCCCCTACGAGCAGTACTTC
many	TRBJ2-5	TRBD1	TRBV25-1	CASSRGQGGETQYF	TGTGCCAGCTCCCGGGGACAGGGTGGAGAGACCCAGTACTTC
few	TRBJ1-2	.	TRBV20-1	CIKGYGYTF	TGCATTAAAGGGTATGGCTACACCTTC
many	TRBJ2-1	.	TRBV27	CASSPTRGNEQFF	TGTGCCAGCAGTCCAACTAGGGGCAATGAGCAGTTCTTC
many	TRBJ2-4	.	TRBV11-2	CASSLDTGILGNIQYF	TGTGCCAGCAGCTTGGATACAGGGATCTTAGGGAACATTCAGTACTTC
.	TRBJ2-3	TRBD2	TRBV7-9	CASSQETGTSSTSTDTQYF	TGTGCCAGCAGCCAAGAGACCGGGACTAGCAGCACCAGCACAGATACGCAGTATTTT
few	TRBJ1-3	.	TRBV30	CAWSVSRLRSSGNTIYF	TGTGCCTGGAGTGTTTCTCGGCTTAGAAGCTCTGGAAACACCATATATTTT
.	TRBJ2-3	TRBD2	TRBV12-3/TRBV12-4	CASSASGRLTTDTQYF	TGTGCCAGCAGCGCCAGCGGGAGACTTACTACAGATACGCAGTATTTT
many	TRBJ2-7	.	TRBV27	CASSSYRESNEQYF	TGTGCCAGCAGTTCGTACAGGGAATCCAACGAGCAGTACTTC
.	TRBJ2-5	.	TRBV7-9	CASSLAYTQETQYF	TGTGCCAGCAGCTTAGCGTATACACAGGAGACCCAGTACTTC
many	TRBJ2-2	TRBD1	TRBV12-3/TRBV12-4	CASEKRTGRTGELFF	TGTGCCAGCGAGAAACGGACAGGACGCACCGGGGAGCTGTTTTTT
many	TRBJ2-1	TRBD2	TRBV11-2	CASSLGTSLYNEQFF	TGTGCCAGCAGCTTAGGGACTAGCCTCTACAATGAGCAGTTCTTC
many	TRBJ2-7	.	TRBV2	CASSPTNMMSLGGYYEQYF	TGTGCCAGCAGCCCTACAAACATGATGTCCCTGGGGGGATACTACGAGCAGTACTTC